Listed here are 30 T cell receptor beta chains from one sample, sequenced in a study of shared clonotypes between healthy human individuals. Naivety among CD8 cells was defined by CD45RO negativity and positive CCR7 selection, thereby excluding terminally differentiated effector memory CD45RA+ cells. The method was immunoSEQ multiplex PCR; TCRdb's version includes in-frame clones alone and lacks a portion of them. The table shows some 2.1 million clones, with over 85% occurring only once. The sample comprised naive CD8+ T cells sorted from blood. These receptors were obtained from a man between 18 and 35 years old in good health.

This CDR3 is CASSRIPYEEQYF. In DNA form, the CDR3 reads TGTGCCAGCAGCCGAATTCCCTACGAAGAGCAGTACTTC. This chain links TRBV7-2 with TRBJ2-7; no firm D call. The CDR3 runs 13 residues. Deletions cut 5 bases from V and 7 bases from J, with 15 bases between. CDR1 SGHTA and CDR2 FQGNSA come from the germline V gene.

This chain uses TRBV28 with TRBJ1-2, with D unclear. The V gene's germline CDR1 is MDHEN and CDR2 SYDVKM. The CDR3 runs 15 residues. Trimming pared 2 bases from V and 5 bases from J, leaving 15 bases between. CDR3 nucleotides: TGTGCCAGCAGTTTACTGGTACAGTATCGATATGGCTACACCTTC. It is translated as CASSLLVQYRYGYTF.

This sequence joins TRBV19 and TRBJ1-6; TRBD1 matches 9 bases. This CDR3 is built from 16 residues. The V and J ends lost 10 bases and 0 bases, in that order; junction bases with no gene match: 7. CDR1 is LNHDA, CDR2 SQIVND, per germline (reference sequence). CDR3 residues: CATQKQGASYNSPLHF. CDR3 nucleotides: TGTGCCACCCAGAAACAGGGGGCCTCCTATAATTCACCCCTCCACTTT.

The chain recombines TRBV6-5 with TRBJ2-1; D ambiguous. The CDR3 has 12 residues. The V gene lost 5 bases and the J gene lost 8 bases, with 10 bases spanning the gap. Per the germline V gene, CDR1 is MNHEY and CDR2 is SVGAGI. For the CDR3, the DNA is TGTGCCAGCAGTCCCCACCGGGATGAGCAGTTCTTC. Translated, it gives CASSPHRDEQFF.

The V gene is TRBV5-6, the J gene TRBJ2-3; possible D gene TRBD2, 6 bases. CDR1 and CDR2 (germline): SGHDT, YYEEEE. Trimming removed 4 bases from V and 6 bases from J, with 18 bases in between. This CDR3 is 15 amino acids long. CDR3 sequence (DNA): TGTGCCAGCAGCGGCGGGATCTTTCTGTCGGATACGCAGTATTTT. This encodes CASSGGIFLSDTQYF. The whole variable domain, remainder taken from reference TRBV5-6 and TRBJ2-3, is DAGVTQSPTHLIKTRGQQVTLRCSPKSGHDTVSWYQQALGQGPQFIFQYYEEEERQRGNFPDRFSGHQFPNYSSELNVNALLLGDSALYLCASSGGIFLSDTQYFGPGTRLTVL.

For the CDR3, the DNA is TGTGCCAGTAGTCCCCGATACTCAGGGACGGAGGGCTACACCTTC. It specifies CASSPRYSGTEGYTF. The chain couples TRBV19 to TRBJ1-2; D perhaps matches TRBD1 (5 bases). Germline CDR1 and CDR2: LNHDA and SQIVND (reference sequence). V was cut by 5 bases and J by 8 bases, with 21 bases left in between. The CDR3 sequence is 15 residues long.

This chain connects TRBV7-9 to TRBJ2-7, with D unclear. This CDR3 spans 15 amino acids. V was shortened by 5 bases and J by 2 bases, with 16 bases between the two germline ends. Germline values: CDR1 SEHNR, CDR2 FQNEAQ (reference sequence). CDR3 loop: CASSPAQSNTYEQYF. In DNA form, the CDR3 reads TGTGCCAGCAGCCCAGCCCAGTCCAATACCTACGAGCAGTACTTC.

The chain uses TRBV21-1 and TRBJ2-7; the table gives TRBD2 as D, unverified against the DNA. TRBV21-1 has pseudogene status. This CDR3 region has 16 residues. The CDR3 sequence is CASSKGPSRESHEQYF. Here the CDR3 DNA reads TGTGCCAGCAGCAAAGGCCCTTCCCGGGAATCCCACGAGCAGTACTTC.

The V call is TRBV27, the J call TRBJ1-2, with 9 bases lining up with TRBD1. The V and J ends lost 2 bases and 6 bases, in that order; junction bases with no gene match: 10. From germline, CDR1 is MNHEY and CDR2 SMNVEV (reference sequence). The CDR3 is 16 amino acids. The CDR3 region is CASSLVMGTGSNGYTF. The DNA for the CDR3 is TGTGCCAGCAGTTTAGTAATGGGGACAGGGTCTAATGGCTACACCTTC.

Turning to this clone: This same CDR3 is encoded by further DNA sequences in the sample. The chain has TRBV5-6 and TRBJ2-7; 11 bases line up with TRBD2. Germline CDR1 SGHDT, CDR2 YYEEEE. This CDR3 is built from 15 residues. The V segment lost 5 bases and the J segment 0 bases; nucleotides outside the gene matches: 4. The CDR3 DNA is TGTGCCAGCAGTTTAGCGGGAGGGAGCTCCTACGAGCAGTACTTC. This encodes CASSLAGGSSYEQYF.

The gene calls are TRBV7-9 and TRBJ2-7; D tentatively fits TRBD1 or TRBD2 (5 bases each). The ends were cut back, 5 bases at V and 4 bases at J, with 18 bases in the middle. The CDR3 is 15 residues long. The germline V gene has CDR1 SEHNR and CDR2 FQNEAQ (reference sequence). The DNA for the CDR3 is TGTGCCAGCAGCATAGACTCTAGCTCAGGGTACGAGCAGTACTTC. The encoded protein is CASSIDSSSGYEQYF. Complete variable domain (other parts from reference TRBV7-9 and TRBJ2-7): DTGVSQNPRHKITKRGQNVTFRCDPISEHNRLYWYRQTLGQGPEFLTYFQNEAQLEKSRLLSDRFSAERPKGSFSTLEIQRTEQGDSAMYLCASSIDSSSGYEQYFGPGTRLTVT.

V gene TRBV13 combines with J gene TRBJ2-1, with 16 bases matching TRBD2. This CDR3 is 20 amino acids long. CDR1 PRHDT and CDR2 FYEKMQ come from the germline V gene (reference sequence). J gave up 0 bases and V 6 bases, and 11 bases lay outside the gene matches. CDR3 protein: CASSYGTSGRVSGSYNEQFF. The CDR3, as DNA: TGTGCCAGCAGTTACGGGACTAGCGGGAGGGTAAGCGGCTCCTACAATGAGCAGTTCTTC.

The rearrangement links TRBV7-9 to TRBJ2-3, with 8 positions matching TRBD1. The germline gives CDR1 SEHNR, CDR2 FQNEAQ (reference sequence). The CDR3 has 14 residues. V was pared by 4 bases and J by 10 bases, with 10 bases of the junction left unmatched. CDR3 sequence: CASSYLDREGAQYF. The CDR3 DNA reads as TGTGCCAGCAGCTACCTGGACAGGGAAGGTGCGCAGTATTTT.

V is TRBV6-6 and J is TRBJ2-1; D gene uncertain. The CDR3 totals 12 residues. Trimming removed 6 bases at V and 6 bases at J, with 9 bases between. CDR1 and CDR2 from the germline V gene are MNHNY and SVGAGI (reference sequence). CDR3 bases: TGTGCCAGCAGCGCCGTTAGCAATGAGCAGTTCTTC. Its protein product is CASSAVSNEQFF.

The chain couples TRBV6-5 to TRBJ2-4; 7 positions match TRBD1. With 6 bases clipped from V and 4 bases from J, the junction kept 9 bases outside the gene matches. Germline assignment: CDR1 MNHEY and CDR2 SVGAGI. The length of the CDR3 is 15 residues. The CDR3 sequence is CASRSTGTVKNIQYF. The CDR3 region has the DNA TGTGCCAGCAGATCCACCGGGACAGTTAAAAACATTCAGTACTTC.

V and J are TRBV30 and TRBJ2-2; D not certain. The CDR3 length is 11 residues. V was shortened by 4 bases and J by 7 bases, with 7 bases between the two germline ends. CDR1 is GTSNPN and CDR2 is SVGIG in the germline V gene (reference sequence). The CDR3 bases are TGTGCCTGGACATGGAGCGGGGAGCTGTTTTTT. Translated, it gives CAWTWSGELFF.

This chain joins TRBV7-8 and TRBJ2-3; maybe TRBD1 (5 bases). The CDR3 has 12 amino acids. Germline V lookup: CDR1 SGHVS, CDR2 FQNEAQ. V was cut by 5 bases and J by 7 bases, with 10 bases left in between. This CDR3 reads CASSDRQHTQYF. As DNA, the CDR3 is TGTGCCAGCAGCGACCGACAGCATACGCAGTATTTT.

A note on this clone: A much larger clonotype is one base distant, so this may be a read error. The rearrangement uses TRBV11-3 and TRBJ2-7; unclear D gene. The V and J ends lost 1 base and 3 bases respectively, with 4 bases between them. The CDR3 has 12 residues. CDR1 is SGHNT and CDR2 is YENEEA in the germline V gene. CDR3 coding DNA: TGTGCCAGCAGCTTAGGGGACTACGAGCAGTACTTC. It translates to CASSLGDYEQYF.

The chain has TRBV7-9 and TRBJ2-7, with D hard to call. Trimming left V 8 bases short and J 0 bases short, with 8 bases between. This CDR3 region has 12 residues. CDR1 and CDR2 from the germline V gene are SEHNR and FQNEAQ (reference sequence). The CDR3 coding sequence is TGTGCCAGCGGTACCGCCTCCTACGAGCAGTACTTC. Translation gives CASGTASYEQYF. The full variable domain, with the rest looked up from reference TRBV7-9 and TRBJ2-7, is DTGVSQNPRHKITKRGQNVTFRCDPISEHNRLYWYRQTLGQGPEFLTYFQNEAQLEKSRLLSDRFSAERPKGSFSTLEIQRTEQGDSAMYLCASGTASYEQYFGPGTRLTVT.

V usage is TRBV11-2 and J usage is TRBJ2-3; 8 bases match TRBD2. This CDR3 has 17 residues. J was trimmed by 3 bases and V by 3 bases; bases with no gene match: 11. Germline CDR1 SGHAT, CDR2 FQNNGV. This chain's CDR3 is CASSFAGGALRTDTQYF. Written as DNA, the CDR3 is TGTGCCAGCAGCTTCGCCGGGGGGGCGTTGAGAACAGATACGCAGTATTTT.

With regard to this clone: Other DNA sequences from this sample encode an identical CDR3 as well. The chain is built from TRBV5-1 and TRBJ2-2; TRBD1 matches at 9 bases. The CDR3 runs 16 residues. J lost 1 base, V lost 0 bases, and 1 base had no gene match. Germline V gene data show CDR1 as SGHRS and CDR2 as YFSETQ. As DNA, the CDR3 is TGCGCCAGCAGCTTGGCGGGACAGGGGAACACCGGGGAGCTGTTTTTT. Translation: CASSLAGQGNTGELFF.

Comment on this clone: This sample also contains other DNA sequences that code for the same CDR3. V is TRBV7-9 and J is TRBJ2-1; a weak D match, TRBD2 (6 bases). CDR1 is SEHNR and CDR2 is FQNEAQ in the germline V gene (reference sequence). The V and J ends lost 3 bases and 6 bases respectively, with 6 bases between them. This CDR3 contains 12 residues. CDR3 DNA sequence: TGTGCCAGCAGCTTGACTAGCAATGAGCAGTTCTTC. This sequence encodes CASSLTSNEQFF.

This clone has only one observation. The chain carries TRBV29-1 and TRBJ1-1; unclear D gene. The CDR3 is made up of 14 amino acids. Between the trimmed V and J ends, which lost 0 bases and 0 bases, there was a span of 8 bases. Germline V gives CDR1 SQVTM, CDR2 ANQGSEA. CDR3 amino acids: CSVEENGMNTEAFF. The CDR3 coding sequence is TGCAGCGTTGAAGAAAACGGCATGAACACTGAAGCTTTCTTT.

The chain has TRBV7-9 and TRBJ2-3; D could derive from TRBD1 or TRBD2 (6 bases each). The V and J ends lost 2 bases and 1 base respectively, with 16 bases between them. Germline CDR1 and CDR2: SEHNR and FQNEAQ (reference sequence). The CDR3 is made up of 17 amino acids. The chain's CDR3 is CASSLNLGGLGTDTQYF. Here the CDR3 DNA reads TGTGCCAGCAGCTTAAACCTGGGGGGCCTGGGCACAGATACGCAGTATTTT.

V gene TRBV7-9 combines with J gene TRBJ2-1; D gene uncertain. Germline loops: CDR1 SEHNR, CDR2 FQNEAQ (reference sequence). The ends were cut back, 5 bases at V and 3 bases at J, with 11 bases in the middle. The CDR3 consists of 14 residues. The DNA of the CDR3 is TGTGCCAGCAGCGACCCAGTTCACTACAATGAGCAGTTCTTC. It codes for CASSDPVHYNEQFF. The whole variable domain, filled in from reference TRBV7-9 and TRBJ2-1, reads DTGVSQNPRHKITKRGQNVTFRCDPISEHNRLYWYRQTLGQGPEFLTYFQNEAQLEKSRLLSDRFSAERPKGSFSTLEIQRTEQGDSAMYLCASSDPVHYNEQFFGPGTRLTVL.

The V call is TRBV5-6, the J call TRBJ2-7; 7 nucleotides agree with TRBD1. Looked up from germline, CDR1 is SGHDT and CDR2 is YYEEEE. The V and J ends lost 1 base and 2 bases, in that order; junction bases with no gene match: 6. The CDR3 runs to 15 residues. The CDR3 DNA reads TGTGCCAGCAGCTTGTCGGGACAGTTAACCTACGAGCAGTACTTC. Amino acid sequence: CASSLSGQLTYEQYF.

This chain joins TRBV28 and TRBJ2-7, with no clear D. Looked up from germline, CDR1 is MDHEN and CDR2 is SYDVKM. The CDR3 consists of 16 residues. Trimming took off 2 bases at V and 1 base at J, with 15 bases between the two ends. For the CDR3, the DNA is TGTGCCAGCAGTTTAAAGTTCAAAACAGCGTCCTACGAGCAGTACTTC. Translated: CASSLKFKTASYEQYF.

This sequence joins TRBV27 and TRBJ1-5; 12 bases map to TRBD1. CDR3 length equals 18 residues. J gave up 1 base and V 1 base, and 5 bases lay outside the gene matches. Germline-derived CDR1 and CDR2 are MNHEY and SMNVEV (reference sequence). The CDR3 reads CASSLWAGQGASNQPQHF. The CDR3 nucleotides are TGTGCCAGCAGTTTATGGGCGGGACAGGGGGCGAGCAATCAGCCCCAGCATTTT.

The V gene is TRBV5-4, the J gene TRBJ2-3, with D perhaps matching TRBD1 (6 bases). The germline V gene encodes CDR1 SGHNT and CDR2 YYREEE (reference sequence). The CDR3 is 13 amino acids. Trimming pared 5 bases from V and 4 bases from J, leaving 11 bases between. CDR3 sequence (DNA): TGTGCCAGCAGACCAGGGGAGTCAGATACGCAGTATTTT. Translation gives CASRPGESDTQYF.

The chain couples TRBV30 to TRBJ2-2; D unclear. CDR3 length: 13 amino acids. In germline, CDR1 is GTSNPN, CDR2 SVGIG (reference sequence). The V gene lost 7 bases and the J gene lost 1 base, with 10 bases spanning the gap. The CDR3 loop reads CALDWWNTGELFF. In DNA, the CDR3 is TGTGCCTTAGATTGGTGGAACACCGGGGAGCTGTTTTTT.